These T cell receptor beta chains were read from a single sample in a study of T cells in Graves' hyperthyroidism and ophthalmopathy. TCRdb reanalysed the multiplex PCR reads using MiXCR and keeps one entry per CDR3 protein. This table has approximately 520,000 distinct CDR3 sequences, roughly a quarter appearing once. Material for sequencing was blood. These receptor sequences come from a woman younger than 45 with Graves' ophthalmopathy. The conserved cysteine and the conserved F or W are not part of the CDR3 here.

V gene	CDR3 protein
TRBV20-1	SAAGMSTEAF
TRBV4-2	ASSQDRGDQPQH
TRBV6-5	ASSSQEAF
TRBV5-4	ASSFGTAGKGEAF
TRBV12-3/TRBV12-4	ASSDGGTYEQY
TRBV2	ASSREGGIMNTEAF
TRBV5-1	ASSLSWAPNTEAF
TRBV12-3/TRBV12-4	ASKDDRPNTEAF
TRBV12-3/TRBV12-4	ASSHRDRNQPQH
TRBV29-1	SAEGGGNQETQY
TRBV4-2	ASSPGLAGVSETQY
TRBV19	ASSFLTGMSNQPQH
TRBV6-5	ASSDSRHPTEAF
TRBV4-2	ASSQDRTASGNTIY
TRBV27	ASSSPGQGRYEQY
TRBV20-1	SATDGKGRTEAF
TRBV7-2	ASSSLSFTYEQY
TRBV5-1	ASSLATGQGRTEAF
TRBV30	AWSPLNPGGEQY
TRBV19	ASSSVYRGGETEAF
TRBV20-1	SAPRGEGLYT
TRBV5-1	ASSLGTSSLQETQY